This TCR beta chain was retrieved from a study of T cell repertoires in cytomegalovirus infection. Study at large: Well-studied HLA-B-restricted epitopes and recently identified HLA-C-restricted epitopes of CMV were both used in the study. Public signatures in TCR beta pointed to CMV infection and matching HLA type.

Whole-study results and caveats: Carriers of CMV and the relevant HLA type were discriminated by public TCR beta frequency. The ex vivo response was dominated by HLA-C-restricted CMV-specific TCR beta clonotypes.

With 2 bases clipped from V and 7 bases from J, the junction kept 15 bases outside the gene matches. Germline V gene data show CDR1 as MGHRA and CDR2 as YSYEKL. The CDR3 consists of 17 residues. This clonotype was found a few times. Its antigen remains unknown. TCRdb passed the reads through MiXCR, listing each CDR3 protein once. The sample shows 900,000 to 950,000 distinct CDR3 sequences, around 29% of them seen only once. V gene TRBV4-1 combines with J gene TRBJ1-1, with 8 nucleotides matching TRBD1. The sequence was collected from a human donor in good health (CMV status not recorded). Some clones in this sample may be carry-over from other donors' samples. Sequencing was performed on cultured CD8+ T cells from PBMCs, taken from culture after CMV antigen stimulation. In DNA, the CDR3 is TGCGCCAGCAGCCAACCTAAGACAGGGGCCCTTTCTAGTGAAGCTTTCTTT. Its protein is CASSQPKTGALSSEAFF.